These T cell receptor beta chains were read from a single sample in a study of T cells in Graves' hyperthyroidism and ophthalmopathy. TCRdb re-analysed the multiplex PCR reads in MiXCR, keeping a single row per CDR3 protein. The sample includes approximately 430,000 distinct CDR3 sequences, 15% to 17% of them seen just once. Sample: blood. The source of these receptors is a woman aged 18-30 years with Graves' hyperthyroidism. The CDR3 runs from the conserved cysteine through the conserved F or W. The D gene is left open where the match is weak. Where a row states a size, it is once, few, many or the class of an expanded clone; other rows omit it.

CDR3aa	CDR3nt	abundance	v_gene	d_gene	j_gene
CASSQADRDRGYTF	TGTGCCAGCAGCCAAGCGGACAGGGACCGTGGCTACACCTTC	few	TRBV4-2	TRBD1	TRBJ1-2
CASSVVQWAYEQYF	TGTGCCAGCAGTGTGGTCCAGTGGGCCTACGAGCAGTACTTC	many	TRBV2	NA	TRBJ2-7
CASSPAGKATDTQYF	TGTGCCAGCTCACCAGCAGGGAAGGCCACAGATACGCAGTATTTT	few	TRBV18	NA	TRBJ2-3
CASSGDIGWEKLFF	TGTGCCAGCAGCGGGGACATCGGATGGGAAAAACTGTTTTTT	many	TRBV12-3/TRBV12-4	NA	TRBJ1-4
CASSQEGPGLASDTQYF	TGCGCCAGCAGCCAAGAGGGCCCTGGACTAGCTTCGGATACGCAGTATTTT	NA	TRBV4-1	TRBD2	TRBJ2-3
CASSIGVRGTEAFF	TGTGCCAGTAGTATCGGCGTGAGGGGAACTGAAGCTTTCTTT	NA	TRBV19	NA	TRBJ1-1
CASSSYVRGANTEAFF	TGCGCCAGCAGCAGCTATGTTCGGGGGGCCAACACTGAAGCTTTCTTT	many	TRBV5-1	NA	TRBJ1-1
CASSSFGGVVYNEQFF	TGTGCCAGCAGTTCCTTCGGGGGTGTCGTCTACAATGAGCAGTTCTTC	few	TRBV27	NA	TRBJ2-1
CASSFQGGTYQETQYF	TGTGCCAGCAGTTTTCAGGGGGGCACATACCAAGAGACCCAGTACTTC	NA	TRBV27	NA	TRBJ2-5
CASSRPTGAGVEQYF	TGTGCCAGCAGTCGACCCACCGGGGCGGGAGTCGAGCAGTACTTC	NA	TRBV28	TRBD2	TRBJ2-7